Shown below are 25 T cell receptor beta chains from a single sample sequenced in a study of beta chain features in type 1 diabetes. These receptors have no known antigen. Since all of the isolated RNA was reverse transcribed, expressed TCRB transcripts were what got sequenced. The assay was immunoSEQ multiplex PCR, and TCRdb's table has in-frame clones only and misses some. Among 40,000 to 50,000 clones, approximately 61% were seen once, and the ten largest hold 1.5% to 2%. Whole-study results and caveats: People with Type 1 diabetes carried modestly yet significantly shorter TCRB CDR3s in all four CD4+ subsets.

Sequencing input: Tregs from blood. The receptors stem from a man aged 25-45 years with type 1 diabetes. Some clones in this sample may be carry-over from other donors' samples.

This clone was seen once. The J gene is TRBJ2-1, the V gene TRBV27; a possible D gene is TRBD1 (5 bases). This CDR3 comprises 16 residues. Per germline, CDR1 MNHEY and CDR2 SMNVEV (reference sequence). Between the trimmed V and J ends, which lost 5 bases and 0 bases, there was a span of 14 bases. The CDR3 sequence is CASSPGGAASYNEQFF. In DNA, the CDR3 is TGTGCCAGCAGTCCCGGTGGGGCAGCCTCCTACAATGAGCAGTTCTTC.

Comments on this clone: Other DNA sequences from this sample encode an identical CDR3 as well. J is TRBJ1-1 and V is TRBV7-3, with no clear D. CDR1 is SGHTA and CDR2 is FQGTGA in the germline V gene. Trimming took 4 bases from V and 0 from J, leaving 6 bases between them. The CDR3 contains 13 residues. CDR3 bases: TGTGCCAGCAGCTCCCAGATGAACACTGAAGCTTTCTTT. Translated: CASSSQMNTEAFF.

Only a few counts were recorded for this clone. The chain carries TRBV7-2 and TRBJ2-1, with 7 bases aligning to TRBD2. The CDR3 is 15 amino acids. Germline V gives CDR1 SGHTA, CDR2 FQGNSA. J gave up 7 bases and V 0 bases, and 6 bases lay outside the gene matches. In nucleotides, the CDR3 is TGTGCCAGCAGCTTAGCGGGGGGGATTTGGAATGAGCAGTTCTTC. This codes for CASSLAGGIWNEQFF.

This chain joins TRBV19 and TRBJ2-1, with D possibly being TRBD1 (5 bases). Germline assignment: CDR1 LNHDA and CDR2 SQIVND (reference sequence). Trimming took 3 bases from V and 5 from J, leaving 11 bases between them. The CDR3 consists of 14 residues. The CDR3 sequence is CASSMGLQHNEQFF. CDR3 in DNA: TGTGCCAGTAGTATGGGGCTGCAGCACAATGAGCAGTTCTTC.

The chain has TRBV18 and TRBJ1-2; 7 nucleotides line up with TRBD1. There are 18 residues in the CDR3. CDR1 is KGHSH, CDR2 LQKENI, per germline. The J segment lost 3 bases and the V segment lost 4 bases, leaving 17 bases of the junction unmatched. This CDR3 reads CASSLLPVIRQGDYGYTF. The CDR3 DNA sequence: TGTGCCAGCTCACTTCTACCCGTTATAAGACAGGGCGACTATGGCTACACCTTC.

The V gene is TRBV2, the J gene TRBJ2-5; 8 bases match TRBD2. The ends lost 6 bases at V and 1 base at J; junction bases unmatched: 1. CDR1 and CDR2 from the germline V gene are SNHLY and FYNNEI. The CDR3 covers 13 residues. The CDR3 region is CASRTSGQETQYF. The CDR3 bases are TGTGCCAGCAGAACTAGCGGCCAAGAGACCCAGTACTTC.

This clone appeared a few times. The rearrangement links TRBV7-9 to TRBJ2-1; no clear D. This CDR3 spans 13 amino acids. Trimming removed 2 bases from V and 10 bases from J, with 12 bases in between. Per germline, CDR1 SEHNR and CDR2 FQNEAQ (reference sequence). The CDR3 here is CASSLIQEWEQFF. The CDR3 nucleotides are TGTGCCAGCAGCTTAATCCAGGAATGGGAGCAGTTCTTC. Combining the CDR3 with reference TRBV7-9 and TRBJ2-1 gives the whole variable domain DTGVSQNPRHKITKRGQNVTFRCDPISEHNRLYWYRQTLGQGPEFLTYFQNEAQLEKSRLLSDRFSAERPKGSFSTLEIQRTEQGDSAMYLCASSLIQEWEQFFGPGTRLTVL.

The chain is built from TRBV5-4 and TRBJ1-3, with 8 bases that match TRBD1. The CDR3 spans 14 residues. In germline, CDR1 is SGHNT, CDR2 YYREEE (reference sequence). V trimming: 4 bases; J trimming: 2 bases; junction bases outside the gene matches: 2. The CDR3 DNA follows: TGTGCCAGCAGCAGGACAGGGACTGGAAACACCATATATTTT. Its protein product is CASSRTGTGNTIYF.

J is TRBJ1-2 and V is TRBV4-3, with unresolved D. The ends were cut back, 0 bases at V and 6 bases at J, with 20 bases in the middle. The CDR3 has 17 amino acids. From germline, CDR1 is LGHNA and CDR2 YSLEER. CDR3 bases: TGCGCCAGCAGCCAAGAAATAGCGGCAGGACTAATTGATGGCTACACCTTC. Residues: CASSQEIAAGLIDGYTF.

The V call is TRBV6-1, the J call TRBJ2-2; no clear D gene. In germline, CDR1 is MNHNS, CDR2 SASEGT. The CDR3 is made up of 14 amino acids. The V end lost 8 bases, the J end lost 0 bases, and 10 bases lay between the germline ends. CDR3 in DNA: TGTGCCAGCGGCAACCCTTCGAACACCGGGGAGCTGTTTTTT. This encodes CASGNPSNTGELFF.

The sample holds one count of this clone. The chain links TRBV5-1 to TRBJ1-1; D ambiguous. Germline V gene lookup returns CDR1 SGHRS and CDR2 YFSETQ. The CDR3 covers 14 residues. V was pared by 2 bases and J by 0 bases, with 8 bases between. CDR3: CASSFQRVNTEAFF. The DNA for the CDR3 is TGCGCCAGCAGCTTTCAGCGAGTGAACACTGAAGCTTTCTTT.

The genes are TRBV7-2 and TRBJ1-5; the D gene is possibly TRBD1 (5 bases). Trimming took off 6 bases at V and 3 bases at J, with 12 bases between the two ends. There are 14 residues in the CDR3. Germline-derived CDR1 and CDR2 are SGHTA and FQGNSA. The CDR3 DNA sequence: TGTGCCAGCAGTTTCACAGGCGCCAATCAGCCCCAGCATTTT. Translation gives CASSFTGANQPQHF.

The chain carries TRBV5-1 and TRBJ2-5; 11 positions agree with TRBD2. The trim removed 4 bases at V and 2 bases at J, leaving 7 bases unmatched. Germline V gene lookup returns CDR1 SGHRS and CDR2 YFSETQ. The CDR3 is made up of 16 amino acids. The CDR3 reads CASSPGVAGGQETQYF. The CDR3 nucleotides are TGCGCCAGCAGCCCCGGTGTAGCGGGGGGGCAAGAGACCCAGTACTTC.

V is TRBV2 and J is TRBJ2-5, with 10 positions matching TRBD2. This CDR3 is 16 amino acids long. Per the germline V gene, CDR1 is SNHLY and CDR2 is FYNNEI. The J segment lost 7 bases and the V segment lost 4 bases, leaving 12 bases of the junction unmatched. The CDR3 sequence is CASSGSASGGRGTQYF. The CDR3 DNA is TGTGCCAGCAGTGGTAGCGCTAGCGGGGGTCGGGGGACCCAGTACTTC.

In its sample, this clone was seen a few times. The rearrangement links TRBV5-1 to TRBJ2-2; D uncertain. CDR3 size: 13 residues. V dropped 4 bases and J dropped 3 bases, with 7 bases sitting between them. Looked up from germline, CDR1 is SGHRS and CDR2 is YFSETQ. The CDR3 spells CASSPVDTGELFF. The CDR3, as DNA: TGCGCCAGCAGCCCCGTTGACACCGGGGAGCTGTTTTTT. Full variable domain (rest looked up from reference TRBV5-1 and TRBJ2-2): KAGVTQTPRYLIKTRGQQVTLSCSPISGHRSVSWYQQTPGQGLQFLFEYFSETQRNKGNFPGRFSGRQFSNSRSEMNVSTLELGDSALYLCASSPVDTGELFFGEGSRLTVL.

The chain couples TRBV9 to TRBJ1-2; D is perhaps TRBD1 (5 bases). CDR3 length equals 15 residues. Trimming stripped 3 bases from V and 4 bases from J, with 16 bases between. Germline assignment: CDR1 SGDLS and CDR2 YYNGEE. In nucleotides, the CDR3 is TGTGCCAGCAGCGGCCTTTCCGACAGCCTCTATGGCTACACCTTC. Its translation: CASSGLSDSLYGYTF. Combining the CDR3 with reference TRBV9 and TRBJ1-2 gives the whole variable domain DSGVTQTPKHLITATGQRVTLRCSPRSGDLSVYWYQQSLDQGLQFLIQYYNGEERAKGNILERFSAQQFPDLHSELNLSSLELGDSALYFCASSGLSDSLYGYTFGSGTRLTVV.

This clone was detected only a few times. The junction shows a germline mismatch at one end, possibly a read error. The chain has TRBV7-3 and TRBJ2-1, with D perhaps TRBD1 (5 bases). The CDR3 spans 16 residues. Germline-derived CDR1 and CDR2 are SGHTA and FQGTGA. The CDR3 sequence is CASSRDSQTSNNEQFF. The CDR3 nucleotides read TGTGCCAGCAGCCGTGACAGTCAGACCTCCAACAATGAGCAGTTCTTC.

The rearrangement joins TRBV6-5 to TRBJ2-7, with D perhaps TRBD1 (6 bases). V was cut by 0 bases and J by 1 base, with 10 bases left in between. CDR1 and CDR2 (germline): MNHEY, SVGAGI. CDR3 size: 15 residues. The CDR3 nucleotides read TGTGCCAGCAGTTACTCGGGACACCAATCCTACGAGCAGTACTTC. It encodes CASSYSGHQSYEQYF.

The CDR3 region is CASSIGSSGANVLTF. The CDR3 DNA reads as TGCGCCAGCAGCATCGGGAGTTCTGGGGCCAACGTCCTGACTTTC. The chain carries TRBV5-1 and TRBJ2-6; the D gene is possibly TRBD2 (6 bases). V lost 4 bases to trimming and J lost 1 base, with 9 bases between them. Per germline, CDR1 SGHRS and CDR2 YFSETQ. This CDR3 is built from 15 residues.

This chain connects TRBV6-1 to TRBJ1-6, with TRBD1 identical over 8 bases. The CDR3 runs 14 residues. Germline V gene sequence: CDR1 MNHNS, CDR2 SASEGT. The junction had 7 bases not matched to a gene; V was cut back by 10 bases and J by 5 bases. CDR3 nucleotide sequence: TGTGCCAAAAAAGAGGGACAGGATAATTCACCCCTCCACTTT. Translation gives CAKKEGQDNSPLHF.

The V and J genes are TRBV7-2 and TRBJ2-1; 9 bases agree with TRBD2. Germline CDR1 SGHTA, CDR2 FQGNSA. The CDR3 has 15 residues. The trim removed 3 bases at V and 5 bases at J, leaving 5 bases unmatched. In nucleotides, the CDR3 is TGTGCCAGCAGCTTCCAAGCGGGAGGAAACAATGAGCAGTTCTTC. It translates to CASSFQAGGNNEQFF.

This clone occurred a few times. The chain combines TRBV5-1 with TRBJ2-7; D is unclear. Germline V CDR1 and CDR2: SGHRS, YFSETQ. The CDR3 is 13 amino acids. With 0 bases removed from V and 0 bases from J, the gap between germline ends came to 4 bases. DNA for the CDR3: TGCGCCAGCAGCTTGGGCAGCTCCTACGAGCAGTACTTC. Translated: CASSLGSSYEQYF.

This clone has just one count. The chain links TRBV11-2 to TRBJ1-6; TRBD1 agrees at 7 bases. V dropped 5 bases and J dropped 10; count of bases not matched to a gene: 2. CDR3 size: 12 residues. Germline assignment: CDR1 SGHAT and CDR2 FQNNGV. CDR3 nucleotides: TGTGCCAGCAGCCAGGGGGAATCACCCCTCCACTTT. Translating it yields CASSQGESPLHF.

This clone was counted once. The chain links TRBV5-4 to TRBJ2-1, with 9 bases lining up with TRBD2. V was pared by 3 bases and J by 6 bases, with 10 bases of the junction left unmatched. Germline assignment: CDR1 SGHNT and CDR2 YYREEE (reference sequence). The length of the CDR3 is 16 residues. CDR3 protein: CASSSSAGGLGNEQFF. In nucleotides, the CDR3 is TGTGCCAGCAGCTCATCCGCGGGGGGGCTGGGCAATGAGCAGTTCTTC.

The genes are TRBV21-1 and TRBJ2-7; the table's TRBD1 call for D was not verified on the DNA. TRBV21-1 is a pseudogene. The CDR3 has 17 residues. The CDR3 reads CAHPWGPLPRSSYEQYF. As DNA, the CDR3 is TGTGCCCATCCTTGGGGCCCCCTGCCCAGGAGCTCCTACGAGCAGTACTTC.